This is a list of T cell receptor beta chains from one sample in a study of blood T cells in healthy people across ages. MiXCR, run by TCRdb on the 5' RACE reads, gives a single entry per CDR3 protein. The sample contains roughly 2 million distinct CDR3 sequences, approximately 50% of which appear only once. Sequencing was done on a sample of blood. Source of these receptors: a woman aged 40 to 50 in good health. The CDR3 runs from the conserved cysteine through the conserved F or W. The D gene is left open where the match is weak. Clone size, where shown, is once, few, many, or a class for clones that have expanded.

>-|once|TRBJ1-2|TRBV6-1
CASSEWEYHYGYTF
TGTGCCAGCAGTGAATGGGAGTATCACTATGGCTACACCTTC
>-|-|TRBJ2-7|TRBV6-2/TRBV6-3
CASSYPRSSYEQYF
TGTGCCAGCAGTTACCCCAGAAGCTCCTACGAGCAGTACTTC
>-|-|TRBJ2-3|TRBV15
CATSRAAGGTDTQYF
TGTGCCACCAGCCGGGCCGCTGGGGGCACAGATACGCAGTATTTT
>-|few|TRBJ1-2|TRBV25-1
CASIGKGSIYGYTF
TGTGCCAGCATCGGCAAGGGCAGTATCTATGGCTACACCTTC
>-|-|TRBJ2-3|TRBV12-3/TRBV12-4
CASSLGAESPQYF
TGTGCCAGCAGTTTAGGGGCGGAGTCTCCGCAGTATTTT
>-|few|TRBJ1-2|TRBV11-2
CASSLDWQAGNTF
TGTGCCAGCAGCTTAGATTGGCAGGCCGGGAACACCTTC
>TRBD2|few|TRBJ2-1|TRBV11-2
CASSLVAGGAYNEQFF
TGTGCCAGCAGCTTAGTAGCGGGGGGTGCCTACAATGAGCAGTTCTTC
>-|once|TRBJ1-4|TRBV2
CASSGFDGEKLFF
TGTGCCAGCAGCGGGTTCGACGGGGAAAAACTGTTTTTT
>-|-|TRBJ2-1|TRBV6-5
CASSRRGAYNEQFF
TGTGCCAGCAGTCGCAGGGGAGCCTACAATGAGCAGTTCTTC
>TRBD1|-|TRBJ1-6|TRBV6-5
CASSYTSGGEYNSPLHF
TGTGCCAGCAGTTACACATCAGGGGGGGAATATAATTCACCCCTCCACTTT
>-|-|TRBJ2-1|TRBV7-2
CASSSWVDNEQFF
TGTGCCAGCAGCTCGTGGGTGGACAATGAGCAGTTCTTC
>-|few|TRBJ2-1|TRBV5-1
CASSLALGSGNEQFF
TGCGCCAGCAGCTTGGCTCTGGGATCAGGCAATGAGCAGTTCTTC
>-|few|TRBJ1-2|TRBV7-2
CASSPGPREIYGYTF
TGTGCCAGCAGCCCGGGCCCCAGGGAAATCTATGGCTACACCTTC
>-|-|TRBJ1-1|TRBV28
CASRLGAGIPRAFF
TGTGCCAGCAGGTTGGGCGCCGGAATACCTCGGGCTTTCTTT
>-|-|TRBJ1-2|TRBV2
CASSGHRAVYGYTF
TGTGCCAGCAGTGGACACAGGGCAGTCTATGGCTACACCTTC
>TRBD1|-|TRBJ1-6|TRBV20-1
CSARDRGRPYNSPLHF
TGCAGTGCTAGAGACAGGGGGAGGCCCTATAATTCACCCCTCCACTTT
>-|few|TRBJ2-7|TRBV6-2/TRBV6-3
CASSRDPNYEQYF
TGTGCCAGCAGTCGGGACCCGAACTACGAGCAGTACTTC
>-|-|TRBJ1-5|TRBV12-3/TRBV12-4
CASRYTGSGNQPQHF
TGTGCCAGCAGGTATACAGGGTCTGGCAATCAGCCCCAGCATTTT
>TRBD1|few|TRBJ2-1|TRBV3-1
CASSQYGLGRDRDYNEQFF
TGTGCCAGCAGCCAATACGGGTTAGGTCGGGACAGGGACTACAATGAGCAGTTCTTC
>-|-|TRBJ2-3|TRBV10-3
CAISEWNRGTDTQYF
TGTGCCATCAGTGAGTGGAACAGGGGCACAGATACGCAGTATTTT
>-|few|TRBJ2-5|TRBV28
CASSLSGRGHQETQYF
TGTGCCAGCAGTTTATCCGGACGGGGCCACCAAGAGACCCAGTACTTC
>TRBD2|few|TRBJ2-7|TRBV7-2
CASSLASAGGYEQYF
TGTGCCAGCAGCTTAGCGTCGGCGGGGGGGTACGAGCAGTACTTC
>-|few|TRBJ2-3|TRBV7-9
CASSWEVRGGTDTQYF
TGTGCCAGCAGCTGGGAAGTAAGGGGAGGCACAGATACGCAGTATTTT
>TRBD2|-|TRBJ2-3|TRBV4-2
CASSQAGTSGKDTQYF
TGTGCCAGCAGCCAAGCAGGGACTAGCGGGAAGGATACGCAGTATTTT
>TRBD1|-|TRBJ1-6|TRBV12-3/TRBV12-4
CASSLTRQGSSPLHF
TGTGCCAGCAGTTTAACGAGACAGGGGAGTTCACCCCTCCACTTT
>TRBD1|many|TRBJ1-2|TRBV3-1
CASSHSDRNYGYTF
TGTGCCAGCAGCCACTCGGACAGGAACTATGGCTACACCTTC
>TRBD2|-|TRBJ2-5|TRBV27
CASSYGLAGGSLTETQYF
TGTGCCAGCAGTTATGGTCTGGCGGGGGGATCCTTGACTGAGACCCAGTACTTC
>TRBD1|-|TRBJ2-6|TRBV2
CAIRTGAGANVLTF
TGTGCCATCAGAACAGGGGCTGGGGCCAACGTCCTGACTTTC
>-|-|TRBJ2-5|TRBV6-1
CASSEVGTETQYF
TGTGCCAGCAGTGAAGTTGGGACAGAGACCCAGTACTTC
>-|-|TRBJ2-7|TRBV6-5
CASSQGRGLRYEQYF
TGTGCCAGCAGTCAGGGAAGGGGCCTACGCTACGAGCAGTACTTC
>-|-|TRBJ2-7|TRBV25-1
CASGDPTSHEQYF
TGTGCCAGCGGGGACCCAACTTCCCACGAGCAGTACTTC
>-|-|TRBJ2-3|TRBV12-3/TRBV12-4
CAVASVYTDTQYF
TGTGCGGTGGCTAGCGTTTACACAGATACGCAGTATTTT
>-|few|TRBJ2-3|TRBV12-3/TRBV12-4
CASSLTVPQRSHTQYF
TGTGCCAGCAGTTTGACGGTCCCTCAGCGGAGCCATACGCAGTATTTT
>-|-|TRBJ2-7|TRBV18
CASSPSTSFEQYF
TGTGCCAGCTCACCATCCACCTCTTTCGAGCAGTACTTC
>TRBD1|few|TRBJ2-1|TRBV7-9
CASSSQTGGGGEQFF
TGTGCCAGCAGCTCGCAAACAGGGGGTGGCGGTGAGCAGTTCTTC
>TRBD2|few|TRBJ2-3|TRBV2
CASSVSGLGPYF
TGTGCCAGCAGTGTGTCGGGACTAGGACCGTATTTT
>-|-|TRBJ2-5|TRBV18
CASSPGEGSQETQYF
TGTGCCAGCTCACCAGGCGAGGGATCCCAAGAGACCCAGTACTTC
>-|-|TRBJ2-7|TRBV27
CASRDWAYEQYF
TGTGCCAGCAGGGATTGGGCCTACGAGCAGTACTTC
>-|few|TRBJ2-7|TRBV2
CASSEAAVYAQYF
TGTGCCAGCAGTGAAGCTGCGGTGTATGCCCAGTACTTC
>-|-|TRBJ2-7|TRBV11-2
CASSLVSQGGRNEQYF
TGCGCCAGCAGCTTAGTCAGCCAGGGGGGTAGGAACGAGCAGTACTTC
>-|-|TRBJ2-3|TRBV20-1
CSARTLTDTQYF
TGCAGTGCCAGGACTCTCACAGATACGCAGTATTTT